Shown below are 10 T cell receptor beta chains from a single sample sequenced in a study of CD8+ T cells in alopecia areata. Reverse transcribed after extraction, RNA yielded cDNA as the sequencing template. The assay was immunoSEQ multiplex PCR, and TCRdb's table has in-frame clones only and misses some. Among approximately 200,000 clones listed, approximately 56% were seen once. Treatment: oral pan-JAK inhibitor, 5-10 mg twice daily. The material was CD4+ T cells sorted from blood, obtained at week 4, from a patient treated with tofacitinib. These receptors originate from a human donor with alopecia areata.

The genes are TRBV6-6 and TRBJ2-5; D is ambiguous. The CDR3 totals 12 residues. Trimming stripped 6 bases from V and 5 bases from J, with 10 bases between. Germline CDR1 and CDR2: MNHNY and SVGAGI (reference sequence). The CDR3: CASSPNGETQYF. In nucleotides, the CDR3 is TGTGCCAGCAGCCCAAATGGGGAGACCCAGTACTTC.

The chain uses TRBV30 and TRBJ2-7; D is undetermined. This CDR3 contains 14 residues. The ends were cut back, 2 bases at V and 2 bases at J, with 13 bases in the middle. Germline V lookup: CDR1 GTSNPN, CDR2 SVGIG (reference sequence). CDR3 in DNA: TGTGCCTGGAGTTATTACTGGAGCCCCTACGAGCAGTACTTC. Protein: CAWSYYWSPYEQYF.

In its sample, this clone was seen a few times. The CDR3 spells CSVERHNNEQFF. The DNA of the CDR3 is TGCAGCGTTGAAAGGCACAACAATGAGCAGTTCTTC. The genes are TRBV29-1 and TRBJ2-1, with D unresolved. The V end lost 2 bases, the J end lost 5 bases, and 7 bases lay between the germline ends. Looked up from germline, CDR1 is SQVTM and CDR2 is ANQGSEA. This CDR3 region has 12 residues.

This rearrangement joins TRBV30 to TRBJ2-5; D not resolved. Per germline, CDR1 GTSNPN and CDR2 SVGIG (reference sequence). The CDR3 totals 12 residues. Trimming removed 3 bases from V and 5 bases from J, with 10 bases in between. For the CDR3, the DNA is TGTGCCTGGAGCGTCCAAACGGAGACCCAGTACTTC. As protein: CAWSVQTETQYF.

The chain uses TRBV7-2 and TRBJ2-3; 11 nucleotides align to TRBD2. The CDR3 has 17 amino acids. The germline CDR1 and CDR2 sequences are SGHTA and FQGNSA. Trimming cost V 3 bases and J 4 bases; bases outside gene matches: 9. The CDR3 DNA follows: TGTGCCAGCAGCTTTCGCACTAGCGGGAGTGCGGCAGATACGCAGTATTTT. Translation gives CASSFRTSGSAADTQYF.

The chain links TRBV7-9 to TRBJ2-7, with no clear D. The germline V and J ends were trimmed by 1 base and 3 bases, with 7 bases remaining between them. The CDR3 spans 13 residues. Germline loops: CDR1 SEHNR, CDR2 FQNEAQ (reference sequence). CDR3 coding DNA: TGTGCCAGCAGCTTAGGGCAGAACTACGAGCAGTACTTC. Its translation is CASSLGQNYEQYF.

The genes are TRBV29-1 and TRBJ2-1; D gene uncertain. The germline V gene has CDR1 SQVTM and CDR2 ANQGSEA. Trimming stripped 4 bases from V and 0 bases from J, with 16 bases between. There are 16 residues in the CDR3. DNA for the CDR3: TGCAGCGTTGCATGGGCGACGGCAGACTCCTACAATGAGCAGTTCTTC. Translating it yields CSVAWATADSYNEQFF.

This clone occurred a few times. The chain is built from TRBV20-1 and TRBJ2-7, with D perhaps given as TRBD1 or TRBD2 (5 bases each). In germline, CDR1 is DFQATT, CDR2 SNEGSKA (reference sequence). Trimming took off 1 base at V and 6 bases at J, with 7 bases between the two ends. The CDR3 has 11 amino acids. Here the CDR3 DNA reads TGCAGTGCTAGAGGGGACGTCGAGCAGTACTTC. Its protein product is CSARGDVEQYF.

The chain employs TRBV6-1 and TRBJ1-1, with no clear D. Germline lookup yields CDR1 MNHNS and CDR2 SASEGT. This CDR3 comprises 11 residues. Trimming removed 6 bases from V and 0 bases from J, with 2 bases in between. CDR3 in amino acids: CASRLNTEAFF. CDR3 bases: TGTGCCAGCAGGTTGAACACTGAAGCTTTCTTT.

This CDR3 reads CASSQDGVNTGELFF. For the CDR3, the DNA is TGCGCCAGCAGCCAAGACGGAGTGAACACCGGGGAGCTGTTTTTT. The chain employs TRBV4-3 and TRBJ2-2; D unresolved. Trimming stripped 0 bases from V and 1 base from J, with 6 bases between. The CDR3 is 15 amino acids. Germline CDR1 and CDR2: LGHNA and YSLEER.